This T cell receptor (beta chain) was found in a study of cytomegalovirus exposure and HLA in healthy donors (dated by TCRdb to the late 2010s). For the study in its entirety: An earlier analysis of several hundred of the donors reported around 280 Gb of sequence data and 100 million to 120 million unique TCR beta sequences obtained from some 170 million T cells. About 300 gigabases of sequencing data and approximately 93 million unique TCR sequences were included in an early release covering about 620 HLA-typed donors. The genetic ancestry cluster associated with self-reported Caucasian donors included over 65% of the 398 genotyped donors. The study aimed to test whether cataloging public T cell receptors could reveal signatures of past pathogen exposure. The study profiled the T cell repertoires of more than 500 subjects by immunosequencing and related them to cytomegalovirus serostatus. Along with the roughly 700-subject first cohort, a separate validation cohort of around 120 different subjects was used. The study combined high-throughput TCR immunosequencing, statistical association of individual TCRs with disease status, and machine learning to predict cytomegalovirus infection status. In a later analysis, previously published TCR beta repertoires from 666 donors were re-analyzed and high-resolution HLA genotyping was added so that TCR occurrence patterns could be studied. The later analysis used no new phenotypic data to find candidate immune exposures, relying instead on TCR beta sequences and their occurrence across donors. An earlier analysis of about 620 of the donors applied high-throughput TCR beta sequencing to assess whether each TCR beta V gene segment acted as functional or pseudogenic. Alongside the repertoire data, information on donor age, sex, ethnicity and CMV serostatus was compiled. Genome-wide SNP genotypes for about three fifths of the roughly 700 donors were used in a later genetic analysis, which treated that subset as a discovery cohort. Every repertoire in the discovery cohort had been generated on one and the same sequencing platform. HLA typing included class I and class II loci at four-digit resolution. The number of typed donors differed by locus: about 620-630 for A, B, C, DRB1 and DQB1; approximately 520 for DQA1; around 610 for DPA1; and about 450 for DPB1. Four to six DR-DQ haplotypes were handled as single units for association and clustering because linkage in the cohort was strong. Among roughly 400 genotyped donors of the cohort, an average of roughly 230,000 unique TCR beta nucleotide sequences was sequenced per donor, of which about 18% were non-productive. General study outcomes and caveats: At a false discovery rate of 0.05, a later analysis linked approximately 18,000 TCR beta sequences to specific HLA alleles. A later genetic analysis associated a missense DCLRE1C variant with V-gene and J-gene trimming of TCR beta chains, and an independent cohort replicated the association. Only TCR beta chains were sequenced in this cohort, and the absence of alpha or paired-chain data limited detectable features. A cluster of highly shared sequence variants was judged likely to represent a technical artifact of the sequencing pipeline. Sequencing depth was assumed to be roughly uniform across donors in the presence/absence analyses, though that assumption may not hold. For the cohort, immune exposure information was limited to CMV serostatus. Broadly in line with IMGT annotations, most TCR beta V segments showed up in productive rearrangements about 87% or about 30% of the time in an earlier analysis of 450 to 750 of the donors. A later analysis found that TCR association rates varied across HLA loci, with DRB1 alleles showing the most associated TCRs and HLA-C alleles the fewest. The earlier analysis of 587 of the donors excluded approximately 17 rarely observed V segments, including chromosome 9 orphons, because counts were too low. In a later analysis, most CMV-associated TCR beta chains were found to appear HLA-restricted, with HLA associations seemingly driven largely by CMV exposure. A later genetic analysis reported fewer N-insertions in productive TCRs among donors in an Asian-associated ancestry cluster than the roughly 700-donor mean. The authors suggested that the approach could potentially be extended to other disease states and immunological phenotypes. Strong co-occurrence of HLA alleles, especially DR and DQ, made assigning TCR associations to individual alleles difficult. A few of the identified cytomegalovirus-associated TCR beta chains were confirmed in vitro to be specific for cytomegalovirus antigens. Linkage disequilibrium might explain the correlated functional status among segregating V segments, but an unknown experimental factor could not be excluded. A further reported finding was that TCR beta sequences accurately predicted the HLA-A and HLA-B alleles for most subjects in the first cohort. In both the original and validation cohorts, the classifier was reported to diagnose cytomegalovirus status with high specificity and sensitivity. Compared with equally common non-associated chains, HLA-associated TCR beta chains in a later analysis were more clonally expanded and had lower generation probabilities. Several of the top co-occurrence clusters appeared to be linked to parvovirus B19, influenza, CMV and Epstein-Barr virus, according to a later analysis. The study listed around 160 TCR beta chains as associated with cytomegalovirus. HLA typing was unavailable for some donors at each locus, so association tests used only the typed subset. Some IMGT-functional V segments, including TRBV6-2 and TRBV6-3, could not be distinguished by the 87-base-pair reads and were therefore excluded. Most TCR sequences were observed very rarely across donors, whereas some public TCRs were present in many individuals.

In total, 630 or so healthy bone marrow donors made up the cohort. At the time of sampling, all cohort members were nominally healthy, though unrecorded immune exposures were likely present. The donor was CMV seronegative and was included in the group of about 350 seronegative cohort members. Each donor provided a peripheral blood sample, and peripheral blood mononuclear cells were used for TCR beta sequencing. Genomic DNA was extracted from the blood cell samples with the Qiagen DNeasy Blood Extraction Kit. About this clone: Its antigen remains unidentified. Base qualities are missing; no much larger clone stands one base away.

Reading the germline V gene (reference sequence) gives CDR1 MNHNY and CDR2 SVGAGI. The CDR3 covers 15 residues, taking in both the cysteine and the phenylalanine. CDR3 DNA is the only sequence kept; it has 45 bases, read in frame from the first base. The germline V and J ends show losses of 0 bases and 1 base respectively, and no gene match explains 0 bases of the junction. Libraries were built with the immunoSEQ multiplex PCR assay. For the multiplex PCR, a mixture combining 60 forward primers for TCR Vbeta segments and 13 reverse primers for TCR Jbeta segments was used. A multiplex PCR assay on genomic DNA amplified the CDR3 region of rearranged TCR beta genes. The Illumina HiSeq System was used to sequence the amplified TCR beta libraries as 87-base-pair reads. The source study handled its data this way. Across the 666 repertoires, a later analysis counted around 80 million unique TCR beta chains, 8.5 million to 12 million of which were shared by at least two donors. Raw reads were error-corrected and collapsed into unique sequences with a nearest-neighbor algorithm that merged closely related sequences to remove PCR and sequencing errors. V, D and J gene segments were assigned by aligning CDR3 sequences to IMGT reference sequences. For a sequence to be retained, a match of at least six nucleotides to both a V gene segment and a J gene segment was required. A rearrangement was called productive if the CDR3 had no stop codons and remained in frame with V and J, and every other rearrangement was called non-productive. Following IMGT convention, CDR3 was defined as the stretch from the second conserved V-encoded cysteine up to the conserved J-encoded phenylalanine. Sequences without an unambiguous match to a single V gene segment were excluded from the earlier analysis of about 600 of the donors. An earlier analysis of 587 of the donors classified V segments as functional when productive rearrangements were above 56.7% and as segregating when the standard deviation between donors was above 5%. To diagnose cytomegalovirus status from the catalog of TCR beta chain sequences, a statistical classification framework was built. In a later analysis, TCR nucleotide sequences were compared against IMGT/GENE-DB human TR gene sequences so that V and J genes could be assigned. In a later analysis, CDR3 sequences and most-parsimonious VDJ recombination scenarios were assigned using the TCRdist pipeline. In a later analysis, each TCR beta chain was defined by its CDR3 amino acid sequence together with its V-gene family, and reads without a unique V-gene family were excluded. A later analysis removed roughly 590 highly shared, low-generation-probability nucleotide sequences to deal with suspected cross-contamination and a sequencing artifact. In a later analysis, a clonal expansion index was calculated for each public chain from normalized within-repertoire ranks of inferred template counts. In a later analysis, generation probabilities were computed with a VDJ recombination model fitted to out-of-frame rearrangements, and the resulting probabilities were checked against IGoR. In a later analysis, hypergeometric tests were used to score TCR-TCR, TCR-HLA and TCR-CMV co-occurrence, with a repertoire-size bias correction applied to TCR pairs. False discovery rates were estimated in a later analysis by permuting HLA or CMV assignments 20 times. A later analysis grouped co-occurring TCRs with DBSCAN, adding TCRdist sequence similarity when clustering within HLA-allele-positive subsets. Repertoires with fewer than 30,000 or more than 120,000 public chains, plus five repertoires with anomalous nucleotide sharing, were excluded from co-occurrence clustering. As stored in TCRdb, this immuneACCESS dataset retains in-frame rearrangements with V and J assigned. A fraction of the clones does not appear; measured against another copy, unresolved V genes explain less than half of the discrepancy, and the remainder lacks a known reason. From that table come the V and J calls and clone size; the DNA was used to work out D and trimming. Within this sample are a few hundred thousand clones, with around 90% of them counted one time only. The top ten clones comprise less than 2% of the sample.

This chain is built from TRBV6-6 and TRBJ1-3; 7 junctional bases match TRBD1. This clonotype was sampled from a girl aged 2-10 years in good health and CMV-seronegative. The sample comprised PBMCs. Read as DNA, the sequence is TGTGCCAGCAGTTACTCGACAGGGTCTGGAAACACCATATATTTT. This yields the protein CASSYSTGSGNTIYF.